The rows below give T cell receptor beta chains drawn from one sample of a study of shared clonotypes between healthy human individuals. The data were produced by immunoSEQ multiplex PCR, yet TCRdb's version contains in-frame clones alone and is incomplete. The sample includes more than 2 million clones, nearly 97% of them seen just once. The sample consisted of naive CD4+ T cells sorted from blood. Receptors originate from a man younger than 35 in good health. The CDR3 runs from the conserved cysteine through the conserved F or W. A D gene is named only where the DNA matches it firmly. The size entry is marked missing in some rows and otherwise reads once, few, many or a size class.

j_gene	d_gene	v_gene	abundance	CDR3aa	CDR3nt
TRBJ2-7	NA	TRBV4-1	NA	CASSPAWGEVRDEQYF	TGCGCCAGCAGCCCCGCCTGGGGGGAGGTCAGGGACGAGCAGTACTTC
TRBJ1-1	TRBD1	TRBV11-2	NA	CASSLGGGLGAFF	TGTGCCAGCAGCTTAGGAGGGGGCCTAGGGGCTTTCTTT
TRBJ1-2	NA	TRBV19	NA	CASHRTDGIPYGYTF	TGTGCCAGCCACCGGACAGACGGTATACCCTATGGCTACACCTTC
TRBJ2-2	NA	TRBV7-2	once	CASTRTGTKWTGELFF	TGTGCCAGCACCCGGACAGGGACTAAATGGACCGGGGAGCTGTTTTTT
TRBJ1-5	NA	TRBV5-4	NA	CASSLAGQQNQPQHF	TGTGCCAGCAGCTTGGCCGGGCAGCAGAATCAGCCCCAGCATTTT
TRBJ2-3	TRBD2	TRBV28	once	CASSSPRWTSGTIADTQYF	TGTGCCAGCAGTTCTCCAAGGTGGACTAGCGGGACAATCGCAGATACGCAGTATTTT
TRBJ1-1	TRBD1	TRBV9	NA	CASSARQGEAFF	TGTGCCAGCAGCGCTCGACAGGGGGAAGCTTTCTTT
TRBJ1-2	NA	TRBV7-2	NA	CASSLLSRGYTF	TGTGCCAGCAGCTTATTGAGCCGAGGCTACACCTTC
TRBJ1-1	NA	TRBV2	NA	CATRYFNTEAFF	TGTGCCACCCGATACTTTAACACTGAAGCTTTCTTT
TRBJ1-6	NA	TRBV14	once	CASSQVGSNSPLHF	TGTGCCAGCAGCCAAGTTGGCAGTAATTCACCCCTCCACTTT
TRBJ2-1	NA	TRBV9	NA	CASSATRYNEQFF	TGTGCCAGCAGCGCCACCAGGTACAATGAGCAGTTCTTC
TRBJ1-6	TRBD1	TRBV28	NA	CASSLGQGGSYNSPLHF	TGTGCCAGCAGTCTCGGACAGGGCGGCTCCTATAATTCACCCCTCCACTTT
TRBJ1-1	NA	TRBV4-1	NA	CASSQSQGTEAFF	TGCGCCAGCAGCCAATCCCAGGGAACTGAAGCTTTCTTT
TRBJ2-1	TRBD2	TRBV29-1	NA	CSVEDSLSLAGAASSYNEQFF	TGCAGCGTTGAAGACAGCCTTAGTCTAGCGGGGGCTGCGAGCTCCTACAATGAGCAGTTCTTC
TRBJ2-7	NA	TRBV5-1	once	CASSLPLSDRLVPYEQYF	TGCGCCAGCAGCTTGCCCCTTTCAGACAGACTAGTTCCCTACGAGCAGTACTTC
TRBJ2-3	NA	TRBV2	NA	CASRGDRVAQYF	TGTGCCAGCAGGGGGGACCGGGTAGCGCAGTATTTT
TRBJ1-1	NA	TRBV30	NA	CAWTGTLNTEAFF	TGTGCCTGGACCGGGACACTGAACACTGAAGCTTTCTTT
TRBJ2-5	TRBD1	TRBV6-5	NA	CASSYSTGVSETQYF	TGTGCCAGCAGTTACTCCACAGGGGTGTCTGAGACCCAGTACTTC
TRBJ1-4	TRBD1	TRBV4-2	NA	CASSPGQGIGEKLFF	TGTGCCAGCAGTCCCGGACAGGGGATAGGCGAAAAACTGTTTTTT
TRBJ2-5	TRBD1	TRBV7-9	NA	CASSLGDRVETQYF	TGTGCCAGCAGCTTAGGGGACAGGGTCGAGACCCAGTACTTC
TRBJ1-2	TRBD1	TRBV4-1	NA	CASSQAGDRTYGYTF	TGCGCCAGCAGCCAAGCCGGGGACAGGACCTATGGCTACACCTTC
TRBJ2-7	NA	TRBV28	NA	CASSFGKTYEQYF	TGTGCCAGCAGTTTTGGGAAAACCTACGAGCAGTACTTC
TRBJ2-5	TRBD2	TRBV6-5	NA	CASSRSGGGEQYF	TGTGCCAGCAGTAGATCGGGGGGAGGGGAGCAGTACTTC
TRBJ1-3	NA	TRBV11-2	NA	CASSLSSVAGALSGNTIYF	TGTGCCAGCAGCTTATCAAGCGTGGCAGGGGCCCTCTCTGGAAACACCATATATTTT
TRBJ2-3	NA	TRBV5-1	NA	CASSLEARVTGTDTQYF	TGCGCCAGCAGCTTGGAGGCCAGGGTTACGGGCACAGATACGCAGTATTTT
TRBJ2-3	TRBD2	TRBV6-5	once	CASSYWGEGTQYF	TGTGCCAGCAGTTACTGGGGGGAGGGTACGCAGTATTTT
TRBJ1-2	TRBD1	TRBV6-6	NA	CASSLTGATTNYGYTF	TGTGCCAGCAGTTTGACAGGGGCTACCACTAACTATGGCTACACCTTC
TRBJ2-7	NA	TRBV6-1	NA	CASSEGSSVTYF	TGTGCCAGCAGTGAAGGATCGTCAGTTACGTACTTC
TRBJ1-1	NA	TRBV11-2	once	CASSSQLRNTEAFF	TGTGCCAGCAGCTCCCAACTCAGGAACACTGAAGCTTTCTTT
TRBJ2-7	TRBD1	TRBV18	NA	CASSPLAGTGTYEQYF	TGTGCCAGCTCACCACTCGCCGGGACAGGGACCTACGAGCAGTACTTC
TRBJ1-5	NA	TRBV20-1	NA	CSVSRDQPQHF	TGCAGTGTCTCCAGGGACCAGCCCCAGCATTTT
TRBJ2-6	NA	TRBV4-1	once	CASSFRVVGANVLTF	TGCGCCAGCAGCTTCAGGGTAGTTGGGGCCAACGTCCTGACTTTC
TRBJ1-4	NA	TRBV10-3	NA	CAISDYGTNEKLFF	TGTGCCATCAGTGATTACGGGACTAATGAAAAACTGTTTTTT
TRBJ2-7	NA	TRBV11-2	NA	CASSLDQNRVEVEQYF	TGTGCCAGCAGCTTAGATCAGAACAGAGTAGAAGTCGAGCAGTACTTC
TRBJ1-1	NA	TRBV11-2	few	CASSLRLNTEAFF	TGTGCCAGCAGCTTGCGGCTGAACACTGAAGCTTTCTTT
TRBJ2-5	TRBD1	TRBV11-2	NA	CASSLGVGTGLQETQYF	TGTGCCAGCAGCTTAGGCGTTGGGACAGGCCTCCAAGAGACCCAGTACTTC
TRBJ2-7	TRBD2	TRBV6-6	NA	CASSYSSSSGIYEQYF	TGTGCCAGCAGTTACTCGAGTTCTAGCGGGATTTACGAGCAGTACTTC
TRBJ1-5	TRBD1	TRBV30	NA	CAWRGQGLNPNQPQHF	TGTGCCTGGAGGGGACAGGGGCTAAACCCAAATCAGCCCCAGCATTTT
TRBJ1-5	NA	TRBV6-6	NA	CATRLYSNQPQHF	TGTGCCACCCGGCTATATAGCAATCAGCCCCAGCATTTT
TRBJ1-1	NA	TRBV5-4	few	CASSLGTEKPFF	TGTGCCAGCAGCTTGGGGACAGAGAAGCCTTTCTTT
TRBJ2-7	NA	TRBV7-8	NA	CATRGLASSYEQYF	TGTGCCACACGGGGGCTAGCTAGCTCCTACGAGCAGTACTTC
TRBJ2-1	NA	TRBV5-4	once	CASSSGGNEQFF	TGTGCCAGCAGCTCTGGGGGCAATGAGCAGTTCTTC
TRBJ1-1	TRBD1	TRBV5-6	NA	CASSFSTGGGVGTEAFF	TGTGCCAGCAGCTTCTCAACAGGGGGAGGCGTAGGGACTGAAGCTTTCTTT
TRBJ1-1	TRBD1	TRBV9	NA	CASSAHPDRQNTEAFF	TGTGCCAGCAGCGCCCACCCGGACAGGCAGAACACTGAAGCTTTCTTT
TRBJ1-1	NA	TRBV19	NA	CASSINGGHTEAFF	TGTGCCAGTAGTATAAACGGGGGGCACACTGAAGCTTTCTTT
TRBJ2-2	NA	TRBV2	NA	CASSSQGRYAGELFF	TGTGCCAGCAGTTCACAGGGGAGGTATGCCGGGGAGCTGTTTTTT
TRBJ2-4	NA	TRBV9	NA	CASSVEASQAAQYF	TGTGCCAGCAGCGTAGAGGCTAGCCAGGCCGCCCAGTACTTC
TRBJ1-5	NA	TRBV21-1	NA	CASSKVTRSNQPQHF	TGTGCCAGCAGCAAAGTGACGCGCAGCAATCAGCCCCAGCATTTT
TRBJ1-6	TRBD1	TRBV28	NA	CASRGQGVSPLHF	TGTGCCAGCAGGGGACAGGGGGTTTCACCCCTCCACTTT
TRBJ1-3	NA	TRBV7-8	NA	CASSLFQAGNTIYF	TGTGCCAGCAGCTTATTCCAAGCTGGAAACACCATATATTTT
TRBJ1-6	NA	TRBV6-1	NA	CASSEPAYNSPLHF	TGTGCCAGCAGTGAACCCGCCTATAATTCACCCCTCCACTTT
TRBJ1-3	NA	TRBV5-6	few	CASSFIIGNTIYF	TGTGCCAGCAGCTTTATTATAGGAAACACCATATATTTT
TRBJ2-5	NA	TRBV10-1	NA	CASSVSGLETQYF	TGCGCCAGCAGTGTGTCTGGACTAGAGACCCAGTACTTC
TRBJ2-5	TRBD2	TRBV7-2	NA	CASSLGGRNQETQYF	TGTGCCAGCAGCTTAGGCGGGAGGAACCAAGAGACCCAGTACTTC
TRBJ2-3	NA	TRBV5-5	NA	CASMIQRATDTQYF	TGTGCCAGCATGATCCAGCGGGCGACAGATACGCAGTATTTT
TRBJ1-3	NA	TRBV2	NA	CASSESPGLPTIYF	TGTGCCAGCAGTGAATCCCCGGGCCTCCCCACCATATATTTT
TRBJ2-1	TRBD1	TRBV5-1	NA	CASSLGTGLDNEQFF	TGCGCCAGCAGCTTAGGGACAGGTTTGGACAATGAGCAGTTCTTC
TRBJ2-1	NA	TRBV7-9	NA	CASSPDGGPGENEQFF	TGTGCCAGCAGCCCAGACGGGGGCCCGGGAGAGAATGAGCAGTTCTTC
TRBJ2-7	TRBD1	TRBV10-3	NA	CAISSGTGGNEQYF	TGTGCCATCAGTTCCGGGACAGGGGGGAACGAGCAGTACTTC
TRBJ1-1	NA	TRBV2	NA	CASSKTGANTEAFF	TGTGCCAGCAGTAAGACAGGTGCCAACACTGAAGCTTTCTTT